A selection of T cell receptor beta chains follows, all from one sample in a study of T-cell reconstitution after alpha-beta-depleted transplantation in children. Using its own MiXCR run on the PCR reads, TCRdb lists one record per CDR3 protein. Of roughly 500,000 distinct CDR3 sequences in the sample, around 16% were seen once. The sample here was PBMCs from the stem cell graft donor, taken from the stem cell graft. These receptors originate from a human donor who donated a stem cell graft to a child with acute lymphoblastic leukemia. CDR3s include the opening cysteine and the closing phenylalanine or tryptophan. The D gene is left open where the match is weak. Only some rows state a clone size, as once, few, many or a class for expanded clones.

V gene	clone size	J gene	D gene	CDR3 protein	CDR3 DNA
TRBV5-1	few	TRBJ2-3	-	CASTSNVGGTDTQYF	TGCGCCAGTACATCGAACGTAGGGGGCACAGATACGCAGTATTTT
TRBV27	-	TRBJ1-2	TRBD1	CASSLNRGMGGYTF	TGTGCCAGCAGTTTAAACAGGGGGATGGGAGGCTACACCTTC
TRBV30	-	TRBJ2-3	TRBD2	CAWSQAGATDTQYF	TGTGCCTGGAGTCAAGCGGGGGCCACAGATACGCAGTATTTT
TRBV12-3/TRBV12-4	few	TRBJ2-1	TRBD2	CASSLKASGSGEQFF	TGTGCCAGCAGTTTAAAGGCTAGCGGGAGTGGAGAGCAGTTCTTC
TRBV27	few	TRBJ2-7	-	CASRRDRLNNHEQYF	TGTGCCAGCAGGAGAGACAGGTTGAATAACCACGAGCAGTACTTC
TRBV7-8	few	TRBJ1-6	-	CASSTVVRGPSPLHF	TGTGCCAGCAGCACAGTTGTCCGGGGCCCCTCACCCCTCCACTTT
TRBV5-6	-	TRBJ1-5	-	CASSAGTGVNQPQHF	TGTGCCAGCAGCGCCGGGACGGGCGTCAATCAGCCCCAGCATTTT
TRBV29-1	many	TRBJ1-1	TRBD1	CSALTGVNTEAFF	TGCAGCGCTTTGACAGGGGTGAACACTGAAGCTTTCTTT
TRBV20-1	few	TRBJ1-2	-	CSASRDRGYTF	TGCAGTGCTAGCAGGGATCGCGGCTACACCTTC
TRBV20-1	-	TRBJ2-7	-	CSARETVGLYEQYF	TGCAGTGCTAGAGAGACGGTGGGTCTCTACGAGCAGTACTTC
TRBV18	-	TRBJ2-5	-	CASSPSGTQYF	TGTGCCAGCTCACCATCAGGGACCCAGTACTTC
TRBV20-1	few	TRBJ1-2	TRBD1	CSAPGTVNYGYTF	TGCAGTGCTCCGGGGACAGTTAACTATGGCTACACCTTC
TRBV4-1	few	TRBJ2-2	-	CASSQGYAGRDTGELFF	TGCGCCAGCAGCCAAGGGTATGCCGGCCGCGACACCGGGGAGCTGTTTTTT
TRBV15	-	TRBJ2-5	-	CATSRDMGTQYF	TGTGCCACCAGCAGAGATATGGGGACCCAGTACTTC
TRBV29-1	many	TRBJ2-7	TRBD2	CSVEDLAGDAYEQYF	TGCAGCGTTGAAGATCTGGCGGGAGATGCCTACGAGCAGTACTTC
TRBV12-3/TRBV12-4	-	TRBJ2-1	TRBD2	CASTLTSGSYNEQFF	TGTGCCAGCACCCTTACTAGCGGCTCCTACAATGAGCAGTTCTTC
TRBV3-1	-	TRBJ1-5	TRBD1	CASSPNRWTGTLNQPQHF	TGTGCCAGCAGTCCAAATAGGTGGACAGGGACTCTCAATCAGCCCCAGCATTTT
TRBV27	few	TRBJ2-1	-	CASSSINPGEQFF	TGTGCCAGCAGTTCCATTAACCCGGGTGAGCAGTTCTTC
TRBV9	few	TRBJ2-1	-	CASSVDPEFYNEQFF	TGTGCCAGCAGCGTAGACCCCGAATTCTACAATGAGCAGTTCTTC
TRBV29-1	-	TRBJ1-2	TRBD1	CSVGQGAGGYTF	TGCAGCGTTGGACAGGGGGCAGGTGGCTACACCTTC
TRBV5-1	once	TRBJ2-1	-	CASSLDMIGSVREDNEQFF	TGCGCCAGCAGCTTGGACATGATAGGGTCCGTCCGGGAAGATAATGAGCAGTTCTTC
TRBV27	-	TRBJ1-4	TRBD1	CASSFLDRGLLFF	TGTGCCAGCAGTTTTTTGGACAGGGGGCTACTGTTTTTT
TRBV6-1	-	TRBJ1-1	-	CASSSPHTDKTEAFF	TGTGCCAGCAGCTCCCCTCACACGGATAAGACTGAAGCTTTCTTT
TRBV3-1	-	TRBJ2-3	TRBD2	CASSQDQLAGWEPDTQYF	TGTGCCAGCAGCCAAGATCAACTAGCGGGCTGGGAGCCAGATACGCAGTATTTT
TRBV14	-	TRBJ2-7	-	CASSQLSLVGGTYEQYF	TGTGCCAGCAGCCAATTAAGCCTAGTCGGCGGGACCTACGAGCAGTACTTC
TRBV7-9	few	TRBJ1-2	-	CASSLVGANNYGYTF	TGTGCCAGCAGCTTAGTGGGGGCGAATAACTATGGCTACACCTTC
TRBV2	few	TRBJ2-1	-	CASRTQINEQFF	TGTGCCAGCAGAACCCAGATAAATGAGCAGTTCTTC
TRBV29-1	once	TRBJ2-3	-	CSVEDRDGRTGTDTQYF	TGCAGCGTTGAAGATCGAGACGGCCGTACCGGCACAGATACGCAGTATTTT
TRBV29-1	-	TRBJ2-1	TRBD2	CSVSGLAGFYNEQFF	TGCAGCGTTTCGGGACTAGCGGGATTTTACAATGAGCAGTTCTTC
TRBV7-2	-	TRBJ2-1	TRBD2	CASRRAGPYNEQFF	TGTGCCAGCAGAAGAGCGGGACCTTACAATGAGCAGTTCTTC
TRBV5-1	many	TRBJ2-1	-	CASSFWTTSSYNEQFF	TGCGCCAGCAGCTTTTGGACTACGAGCTCCTACAATGAGCAGTTCTTC
TRBV20-1	-	TRBJ2-7	-	CSARDLYGRDGYEQYF	TGCAGTGCTAGAGATCTCTACGGGAGAGATGGCTACGAGCAGTACTTC
TRBV10-3	-	TRBJ2-2	-	CAIRRGAAHTGELFF	TGTGCCATCAGGAGAGGGGCCGCCCACACCGGGGAGCTGTTTTTT
TRBV7-8	few	TRBJ2-5	TRBD2	CASSDWTSGFQETQYF	TGTGCCAGCAGCGACTGGACTAGCGGTTTCCAAGAGACCCAGTACTTC
TRBV20-1	-	TRBJ1-5	-	CSARKSGLNQPQHF	TGCAGTGCTAGAAAGTCAGGCTTAAATCAGCCCCAGCATTTT
TRBV6-5	-	TRBJ2-5	TRBD2	CASSYGRANPETQYF	TGTGCCAGCAGTTACGGGAGGGCCAATCCGGAGACCCAGTACTTC
TRBV20-1	-	TRBJ2-1	-	CSAPSPYNEQFF	TGCAGTGCCCCTAGCCCCTACAATGAGCAGTTCTTC